Below, one T cell receptor beta chain is given with its context. This entry is derived from a study of cytomegalovirus exposure and HLA in healthy donors. 13 Jbeta primers and 60 Vbeta primers were used for the PCR. Data came from immunoSEQ multiplex PCR; TCRdb stores just in-frame clones and leaves some out. The specimen's table records about 72,000 clones. Germline assignment: CDR1 ENHRY and CDR2 SYGVKD. The CDR3 runs to 15 residues. Trimming shortened V by 5 bases and J by 3 bases, and 15 bases separated the two germline ends. This receptor was obtained from a man in his fifties in good health and CMV-seropositive. Specimen: PBMCs. The chain couples TRBV10-3 to TRBJ2-3; maybe TRBD1 (6 bases). In DNA form, the CDR3 reads TGTGCCATCAGTACCGGGACACCGCGGACAGATACGCAGTATTTT. Translation: CAISTGTPRTDTQYF.